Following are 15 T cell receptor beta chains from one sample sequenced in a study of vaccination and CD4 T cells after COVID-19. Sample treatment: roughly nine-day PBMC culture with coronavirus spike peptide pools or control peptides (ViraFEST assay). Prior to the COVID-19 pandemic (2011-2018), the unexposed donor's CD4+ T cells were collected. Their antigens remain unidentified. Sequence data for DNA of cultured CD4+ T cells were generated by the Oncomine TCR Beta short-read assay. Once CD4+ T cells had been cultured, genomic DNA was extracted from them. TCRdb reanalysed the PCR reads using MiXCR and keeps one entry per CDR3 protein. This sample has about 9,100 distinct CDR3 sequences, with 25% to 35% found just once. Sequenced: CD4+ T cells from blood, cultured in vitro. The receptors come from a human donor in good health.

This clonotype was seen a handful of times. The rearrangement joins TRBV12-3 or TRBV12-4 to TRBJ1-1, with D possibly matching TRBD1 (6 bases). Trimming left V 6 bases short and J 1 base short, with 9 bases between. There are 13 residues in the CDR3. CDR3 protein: CASREQGNTEAFF. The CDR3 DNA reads TGTGCCAGCAGAGAACAGGGGAACACTGAAGCTTTCTTT.

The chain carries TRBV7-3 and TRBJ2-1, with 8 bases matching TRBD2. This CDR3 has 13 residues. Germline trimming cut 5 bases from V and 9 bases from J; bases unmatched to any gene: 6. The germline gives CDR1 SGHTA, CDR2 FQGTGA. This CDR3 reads CASSPGLAGEQFF. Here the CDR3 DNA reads TGTGCCAGCAGCCCCGGGCTAGCGGGTGAGCAGTTCTTC.

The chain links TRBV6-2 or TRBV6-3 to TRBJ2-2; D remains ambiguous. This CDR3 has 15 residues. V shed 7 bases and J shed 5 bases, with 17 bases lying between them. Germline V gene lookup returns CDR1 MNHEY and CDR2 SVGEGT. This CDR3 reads CASIDSWGNTGELFF. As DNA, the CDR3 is TGTGCCAGCATCGACTCGTGGGGAAATACCGGGGAGCTGTTTTTT.

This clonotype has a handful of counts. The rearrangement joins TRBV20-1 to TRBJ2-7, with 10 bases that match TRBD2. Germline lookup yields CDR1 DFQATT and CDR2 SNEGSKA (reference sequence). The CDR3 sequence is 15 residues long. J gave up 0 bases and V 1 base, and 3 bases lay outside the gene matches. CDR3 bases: TGCAGTGCTAGAGGGACTAGCGGAAGCTCCTACGAGCAGTACTTC. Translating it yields CSARGTSGSSYEQYF.

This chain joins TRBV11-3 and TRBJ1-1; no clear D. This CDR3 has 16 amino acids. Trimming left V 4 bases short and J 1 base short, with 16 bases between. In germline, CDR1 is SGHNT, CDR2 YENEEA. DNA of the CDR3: TGTGCCAGCAGCTACACCGGGTCCAATACGAACACTGAAGCTTTCTTT. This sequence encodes CASSYTGSNTNTEAFF.

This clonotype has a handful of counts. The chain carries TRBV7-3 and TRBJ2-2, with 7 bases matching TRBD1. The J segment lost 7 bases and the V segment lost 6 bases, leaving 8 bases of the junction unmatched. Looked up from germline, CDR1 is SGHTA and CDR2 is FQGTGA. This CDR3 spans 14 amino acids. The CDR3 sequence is CASSLGGVGGELFF. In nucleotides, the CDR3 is TGTGCCAGCAGTCTAGGGGGCGTCGGCGGGGAGCTGTTTTTT.

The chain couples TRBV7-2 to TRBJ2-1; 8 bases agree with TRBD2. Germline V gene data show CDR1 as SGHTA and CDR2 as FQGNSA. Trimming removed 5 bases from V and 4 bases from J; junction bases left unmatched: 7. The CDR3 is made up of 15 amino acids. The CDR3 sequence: CASSPGGGRYNEQFF. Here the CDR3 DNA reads TGTGCCAGCAGCCCCGGCGGCGGGAGGTACAATGAGCAGTTCTTC.

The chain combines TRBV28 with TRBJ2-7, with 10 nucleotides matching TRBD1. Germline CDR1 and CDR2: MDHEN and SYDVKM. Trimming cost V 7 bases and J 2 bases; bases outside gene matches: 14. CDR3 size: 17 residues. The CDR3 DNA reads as TGTGCCAGCACTCCGAGCGGCACCGGGACAGGGGCCTACGAGCAGTACTTC. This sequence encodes CASTPSGTGTGAYEQYF.

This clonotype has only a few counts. In nucleotides, the CDR3 is TGTGCCAGCAGCTTCACCGGGACAGGGGATGGGAGCAATCAGCCCCAGCATTTT. This codes for CASSFTGTGDGSNQPQHF. The chain recombines TRBV28 with TRBJ1-5, with 10 bases lining up with TRBD1. The V and J ends lost 6 bases and 1 base, in that order; junction bases with no gene match: 12. Germline V gene lookup returns CDR1 MDHEN and CDR2 SYDVKM. This CDR3 is built from 18 residues.

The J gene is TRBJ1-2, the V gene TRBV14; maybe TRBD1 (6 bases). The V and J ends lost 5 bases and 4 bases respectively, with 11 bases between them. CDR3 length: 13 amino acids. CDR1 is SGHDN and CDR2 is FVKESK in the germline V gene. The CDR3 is CASSTDSFYGYTF. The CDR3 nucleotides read TGTGCCAGCAGCACGGACAGCTTCTATGGCTACACCTTC.

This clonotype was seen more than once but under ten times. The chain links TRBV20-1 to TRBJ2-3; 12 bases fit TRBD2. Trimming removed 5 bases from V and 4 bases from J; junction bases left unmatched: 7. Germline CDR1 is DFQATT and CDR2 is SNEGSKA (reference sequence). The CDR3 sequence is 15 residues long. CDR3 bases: TGCAGTGCTCCGACTAGCGGGAGACCGGCAGATACGCAGTATTTT. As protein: CSAPTSGRPADTQYF.

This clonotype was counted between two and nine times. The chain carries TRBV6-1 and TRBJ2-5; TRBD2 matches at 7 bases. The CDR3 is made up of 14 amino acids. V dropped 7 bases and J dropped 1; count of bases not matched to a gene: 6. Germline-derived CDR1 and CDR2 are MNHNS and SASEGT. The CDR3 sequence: CASMRSGAQETQYF. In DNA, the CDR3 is TGTGCCAGCATGAGGAGCGGGGCCCAAGAGACCCAGTACTTC.

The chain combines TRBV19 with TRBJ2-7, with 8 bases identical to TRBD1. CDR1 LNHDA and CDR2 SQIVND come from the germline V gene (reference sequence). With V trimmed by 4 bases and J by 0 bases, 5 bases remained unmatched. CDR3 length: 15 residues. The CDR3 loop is CASSNWDRSSYEQYF. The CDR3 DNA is TGTGCCAGTAGTAACTGGGACAGGAGCTCCTACGAGCAGTACTTC.

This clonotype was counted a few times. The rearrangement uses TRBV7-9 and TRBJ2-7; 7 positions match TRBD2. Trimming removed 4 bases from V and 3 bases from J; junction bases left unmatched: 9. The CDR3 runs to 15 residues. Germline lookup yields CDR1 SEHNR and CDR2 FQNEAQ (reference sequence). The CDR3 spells CASSSLWRGNYEQYF. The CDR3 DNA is TGTGCCAGCAGCTCCCTCTGGCGGGGGAACTACGAGCAGTACTTC.

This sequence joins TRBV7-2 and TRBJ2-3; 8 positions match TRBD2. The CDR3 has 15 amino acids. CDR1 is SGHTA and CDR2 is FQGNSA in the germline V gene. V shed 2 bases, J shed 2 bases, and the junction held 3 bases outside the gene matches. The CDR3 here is CASSLSGSVTDTQYF. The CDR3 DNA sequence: TGTGCCAGCAGCTTAAGCGGGAGTGTCACAGATACGCAGTATTTT.